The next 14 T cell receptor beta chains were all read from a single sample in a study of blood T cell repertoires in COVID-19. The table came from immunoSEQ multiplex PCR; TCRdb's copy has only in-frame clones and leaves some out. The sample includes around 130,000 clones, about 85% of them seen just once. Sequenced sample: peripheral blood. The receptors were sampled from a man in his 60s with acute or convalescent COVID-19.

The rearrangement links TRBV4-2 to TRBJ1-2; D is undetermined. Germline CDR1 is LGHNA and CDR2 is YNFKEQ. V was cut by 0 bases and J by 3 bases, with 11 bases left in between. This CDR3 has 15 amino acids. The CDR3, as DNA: TGTGCCAGCAGCCAAGATCTTCGGCAGGACTATGGCTACACCTTC. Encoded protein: CASSQDLRQDYGYTF.

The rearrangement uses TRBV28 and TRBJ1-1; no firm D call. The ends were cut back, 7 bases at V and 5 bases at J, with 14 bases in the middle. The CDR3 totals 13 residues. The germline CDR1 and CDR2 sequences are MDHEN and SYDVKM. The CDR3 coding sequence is TGTGCCAGCAACCTTGTGAGCGGGACTGAAGCTTTCTTT. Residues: CASNLVSGTEAFF.

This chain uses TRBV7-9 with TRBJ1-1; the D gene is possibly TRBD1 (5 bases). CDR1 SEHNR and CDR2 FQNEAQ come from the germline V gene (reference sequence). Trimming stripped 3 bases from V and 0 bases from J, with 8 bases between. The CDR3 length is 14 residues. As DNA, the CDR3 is TGTGCCAGCAGCTTCACAGGAATGAACACTGAAGCTTTCTTT. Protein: CASSFTGMNTEAFF.

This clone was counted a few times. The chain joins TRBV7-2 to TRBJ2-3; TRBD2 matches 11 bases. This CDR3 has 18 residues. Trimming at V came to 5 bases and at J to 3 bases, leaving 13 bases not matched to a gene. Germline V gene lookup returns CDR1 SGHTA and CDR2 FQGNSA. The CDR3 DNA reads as TGTGCCAGCAGCCTCTTAGCGGGAGGGGGTGAGCGTACAGATACGCAGTATTTT. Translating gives CASSLLAGGGERTDTQYF. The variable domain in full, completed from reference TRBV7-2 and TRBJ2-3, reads GAGVSQSPSNKVTEKGKDVELRCDPISGHTALYWYRQSLGQGLEFLIYFQGNSAPDKSGLPSDRFSAERTGGSVSTLTIQRTQQEDSAVYLCASSLLAGGGERTDTQYFGPGTRLTVL.

In DNA form, the CDR3 reads TGTGCCTCCCTACGGACTAGCGACAACAATGAGCAGTTCTTC. As protein: CASLRTSDNNEQFF. The chain links TRBV7-2 to TRBJ2-1, with 9 bases aligning to TRBD2. V shed 11 bases, J shed 5 bases, and the junction held 10 bases outside the gene matches. Germline values: CDR1 SGHTA, CDR2 FQGNSA. This CDR3 has 14 residues.

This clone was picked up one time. The CDR3 coding sequence is TGTGCCACCAAGGAAGGACAGGGCACAGATACGCAGTATTTT. This gives the protein CATKEGQGTDTQYF. This chain joins TRBV24-1 and TRBJ2-3; 7 bases fit TRBD1. The ends lost 8 bases at V and 1 base at J; junction bases unmatched: 5. The CDR3 has 14 residues. CDR1 and CDR2 (germline): KGHDR, SFDVKD.

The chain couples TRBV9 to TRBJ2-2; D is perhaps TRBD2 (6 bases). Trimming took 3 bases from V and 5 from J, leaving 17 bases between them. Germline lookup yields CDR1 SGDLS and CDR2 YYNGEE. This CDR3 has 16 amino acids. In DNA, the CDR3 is TGTGCCAGCAGCGATCCCCCGGCGGGGAATACCGGGGAGCTGTTTTTT. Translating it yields CASSDPPAGNTGELFF. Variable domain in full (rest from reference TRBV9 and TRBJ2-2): DSGVTQTPKHLITATGQRVTLRCSPRSGDLSVYWYQQSLDQGLQFLIQYYNGEERAKGNILERFSAQQFPDLHSELNLSSLELGDSALYFCASSDPPAGNTGELFFGEGSRLTVL.

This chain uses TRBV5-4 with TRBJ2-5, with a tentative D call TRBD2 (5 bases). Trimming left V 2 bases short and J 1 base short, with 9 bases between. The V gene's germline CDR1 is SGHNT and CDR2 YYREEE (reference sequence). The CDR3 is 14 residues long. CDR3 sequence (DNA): TGTGCCAGCAGCTTTGCGGCGGGCCAAGAGACCCAGTACTTC. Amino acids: CASSFAAGQETQYF.

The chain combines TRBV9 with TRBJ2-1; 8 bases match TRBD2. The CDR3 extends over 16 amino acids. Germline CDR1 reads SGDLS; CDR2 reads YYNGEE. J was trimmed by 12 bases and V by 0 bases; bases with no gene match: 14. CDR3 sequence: CASSVELAALGGVQFF. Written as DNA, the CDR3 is TGTGCCAGCAGCGTAGAACTAGCGGCCTTGGGAGGGGTGCAGTTCTTC.

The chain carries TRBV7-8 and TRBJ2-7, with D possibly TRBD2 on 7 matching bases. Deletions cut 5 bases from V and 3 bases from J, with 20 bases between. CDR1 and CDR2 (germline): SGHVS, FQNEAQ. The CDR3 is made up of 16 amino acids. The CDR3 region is CASSQTGGLTLYEQYF. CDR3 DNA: TGTGCCAGCAGCCAGACCGGGGGGCTCACCCTCTACGAGCAGTACTTC.

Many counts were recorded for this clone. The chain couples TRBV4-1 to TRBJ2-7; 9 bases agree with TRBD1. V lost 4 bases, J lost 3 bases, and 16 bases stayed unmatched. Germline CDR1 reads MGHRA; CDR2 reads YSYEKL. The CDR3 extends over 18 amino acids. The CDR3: CASSRDGQGNSVGYEQYF. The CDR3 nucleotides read TGCGCCAGCAGCCGGGATGGACAGGGGAATTCTGTCGGCTACGAGCAGTACTTC.

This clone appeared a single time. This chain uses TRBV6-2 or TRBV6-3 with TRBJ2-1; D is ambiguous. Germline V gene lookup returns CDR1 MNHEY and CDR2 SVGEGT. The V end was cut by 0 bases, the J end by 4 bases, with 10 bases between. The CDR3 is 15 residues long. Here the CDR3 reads CASSYSPITYNEQFF. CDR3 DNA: TGTGCCAGCAGTTACTCCCCGATAACTTACAATGAGCAGTTCTTC.

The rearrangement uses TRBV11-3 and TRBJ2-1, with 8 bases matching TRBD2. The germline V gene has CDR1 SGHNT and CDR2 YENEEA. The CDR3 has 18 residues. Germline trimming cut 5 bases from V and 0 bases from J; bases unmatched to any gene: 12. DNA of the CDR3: TGTGCCAGCAGCCGGTCTAGCGGGCGCCGGAGCTCCTACAATGAGCAGTTCTTC. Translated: CASSRSSGRRSSYNEQFF.

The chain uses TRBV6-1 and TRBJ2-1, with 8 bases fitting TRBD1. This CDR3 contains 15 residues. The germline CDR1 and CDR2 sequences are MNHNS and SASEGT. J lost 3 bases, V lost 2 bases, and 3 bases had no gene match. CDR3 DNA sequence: TGTGCCAGCAGTGAACCCGGGACAGGCTACAATGAGCAGTTCTTC. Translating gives CASSEPGTGYNEQFF.